This entry concerns a single T cell receptor (beta chain). At one end the junction does not follow the germline gene, possibly because of a read error. The data were taken from a study of cytomegalovirus exposure and HLA in healthy donors. Amplification used 60 Vbeta primers and 13 Jbeta primers. Only in-frame clones appear in the TCRdb table, and some are missing; sequencing was by immunoSEQ multiplex PCR. Of about 120,000 clones detected, about 70% appear once; the ten largest clones hold around 4%. The origin of this receptor is a middle-aged woman in good health and CMV-seronegative. Material: PBMCs.

CDR3 in DNA: TGTGCCAGCAGCGCTAGGGCCGGGGGGCAAGGGACCCAGTACTTC. This sequence encodes CASSARAGGQGTQYF. This sequence joins TRBV6-1 and TRBJ2-5, with a weak D call TRBD2 (7 bases). CDR1 MNHNS and CDR2 SASEGT come from the germline V gene. This CDR3 spans 15 amino acids.